A single T cell receptor beta chain is shown here with its context. Its antigen remains unknown. This sample is part of a study of blood T cells in healthy people across ages. Study-wide findings and caveats: When set beside aged donors, long-lived donors presented more naive CD4+ cells and higher diversity.

A J-beta primer mix and a sample-barcoded 5' primer were used in a second PCR of about 7 to 12 cycles. MiXCR, applied by TCRdb to the 5' RACE reads, yields one record per CDR3 protein. Altogether fewer than 2,000,000 distinct CDR3 sequences are present, roughly 43% being singletons, with the ten largest covering about 21%. The CDR3 spans 14 residues. V dropped 1 base and J dropped 6 bases, with 14 bases sitting between them. CDR1 and CDR2 (germline): SGDLS, YYNGEE. The rearrangement uses TRBV9 and TRBJ2-7, with D possibly TRBD1 on 5 matching bases. Sequencing used blood. The clonotype was recovered from a human donor in good health. CDR3 loop: CASSVLAGSGEQYF. The CDR3 DNA sequence: TGTGCCAGCAGCGTATTGGCAGGGTCGGGCGAGCAGTACTTC.